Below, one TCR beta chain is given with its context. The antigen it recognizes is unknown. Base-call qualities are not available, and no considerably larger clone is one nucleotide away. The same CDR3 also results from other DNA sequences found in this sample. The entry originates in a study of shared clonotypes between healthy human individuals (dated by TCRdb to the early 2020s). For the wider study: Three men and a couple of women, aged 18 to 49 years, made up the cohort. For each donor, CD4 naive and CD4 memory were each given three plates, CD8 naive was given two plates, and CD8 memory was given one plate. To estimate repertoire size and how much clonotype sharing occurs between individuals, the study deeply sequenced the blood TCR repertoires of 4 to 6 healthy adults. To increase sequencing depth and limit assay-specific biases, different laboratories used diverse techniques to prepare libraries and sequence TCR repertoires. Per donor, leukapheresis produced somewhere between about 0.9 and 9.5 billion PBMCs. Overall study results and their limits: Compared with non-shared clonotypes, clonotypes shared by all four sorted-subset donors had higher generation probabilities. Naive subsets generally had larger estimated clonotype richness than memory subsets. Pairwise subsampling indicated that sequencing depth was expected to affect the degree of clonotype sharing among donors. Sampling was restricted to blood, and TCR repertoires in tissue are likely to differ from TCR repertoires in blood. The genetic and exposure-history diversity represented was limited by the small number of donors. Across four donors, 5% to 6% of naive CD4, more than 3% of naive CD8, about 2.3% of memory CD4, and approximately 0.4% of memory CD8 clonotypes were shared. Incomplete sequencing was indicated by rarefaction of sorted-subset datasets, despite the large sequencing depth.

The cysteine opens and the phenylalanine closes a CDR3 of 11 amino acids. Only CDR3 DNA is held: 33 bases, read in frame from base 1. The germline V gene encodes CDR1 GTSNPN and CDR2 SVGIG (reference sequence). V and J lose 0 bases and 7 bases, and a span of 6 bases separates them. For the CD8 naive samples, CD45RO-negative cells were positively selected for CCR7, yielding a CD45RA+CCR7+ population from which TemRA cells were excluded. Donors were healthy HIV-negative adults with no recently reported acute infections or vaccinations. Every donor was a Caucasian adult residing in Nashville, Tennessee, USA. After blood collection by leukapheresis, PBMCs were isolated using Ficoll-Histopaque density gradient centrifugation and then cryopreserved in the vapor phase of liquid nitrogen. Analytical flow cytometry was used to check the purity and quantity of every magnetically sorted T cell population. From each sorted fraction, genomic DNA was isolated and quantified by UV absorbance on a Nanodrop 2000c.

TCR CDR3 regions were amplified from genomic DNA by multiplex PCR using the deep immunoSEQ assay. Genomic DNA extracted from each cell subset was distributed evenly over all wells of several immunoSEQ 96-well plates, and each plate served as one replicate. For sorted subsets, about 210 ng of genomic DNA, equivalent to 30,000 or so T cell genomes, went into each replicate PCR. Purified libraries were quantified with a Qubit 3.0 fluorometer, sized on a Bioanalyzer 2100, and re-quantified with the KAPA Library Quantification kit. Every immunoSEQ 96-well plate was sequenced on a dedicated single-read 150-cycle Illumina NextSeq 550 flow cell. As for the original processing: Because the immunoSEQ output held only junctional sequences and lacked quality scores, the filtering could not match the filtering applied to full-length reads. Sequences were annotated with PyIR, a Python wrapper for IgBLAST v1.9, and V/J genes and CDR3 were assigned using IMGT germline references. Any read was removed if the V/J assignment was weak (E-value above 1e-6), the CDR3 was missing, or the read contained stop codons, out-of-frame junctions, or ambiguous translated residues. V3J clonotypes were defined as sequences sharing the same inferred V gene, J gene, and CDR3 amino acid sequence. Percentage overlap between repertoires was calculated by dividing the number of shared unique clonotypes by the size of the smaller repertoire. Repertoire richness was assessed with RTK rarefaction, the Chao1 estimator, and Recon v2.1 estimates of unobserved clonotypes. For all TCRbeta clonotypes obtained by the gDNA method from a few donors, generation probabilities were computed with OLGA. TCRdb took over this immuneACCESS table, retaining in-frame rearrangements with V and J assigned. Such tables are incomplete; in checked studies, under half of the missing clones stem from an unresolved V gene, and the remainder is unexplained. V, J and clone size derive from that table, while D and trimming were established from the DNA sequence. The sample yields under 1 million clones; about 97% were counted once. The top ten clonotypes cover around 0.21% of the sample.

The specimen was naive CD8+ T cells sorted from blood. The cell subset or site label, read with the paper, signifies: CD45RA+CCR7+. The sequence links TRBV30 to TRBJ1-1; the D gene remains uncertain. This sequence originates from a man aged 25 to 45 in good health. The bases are TGTGCCTGGAGTGTACCCAGTGAAGCTTTCTTT. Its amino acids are CAWSVPSEAFF.